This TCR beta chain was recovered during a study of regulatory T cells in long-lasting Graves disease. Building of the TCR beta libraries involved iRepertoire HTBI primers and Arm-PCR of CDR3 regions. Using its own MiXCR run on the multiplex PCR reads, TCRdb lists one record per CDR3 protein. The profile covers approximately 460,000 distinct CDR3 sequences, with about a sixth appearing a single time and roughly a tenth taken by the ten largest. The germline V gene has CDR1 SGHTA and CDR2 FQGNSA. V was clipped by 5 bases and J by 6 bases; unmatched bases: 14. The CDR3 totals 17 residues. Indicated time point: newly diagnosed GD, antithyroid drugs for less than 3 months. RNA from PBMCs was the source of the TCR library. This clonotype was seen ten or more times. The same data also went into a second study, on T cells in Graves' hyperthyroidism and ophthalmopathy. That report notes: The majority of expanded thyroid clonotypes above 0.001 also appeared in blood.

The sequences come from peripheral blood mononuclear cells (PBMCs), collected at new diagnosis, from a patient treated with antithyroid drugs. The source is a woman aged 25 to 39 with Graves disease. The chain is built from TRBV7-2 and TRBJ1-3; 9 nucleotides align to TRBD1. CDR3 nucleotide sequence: TGTGCCAGCAGCCCCTTCGTAGGGGGACAGGGCGAAAACACCATATATTTT. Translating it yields CASSPFVGGQGENTIYF.